These T cell receptor beta chains were read from a single sample in a study of cytomegalovirus exposure and HLA in healthy donors. TCRdb's table, derived via immunoSEQ multiplex PCR, lists solely in-frame clones and lacks some. The table shows around 130,000 clones, with approximately 84% occurring only once. Sequencing input: PBMCs. The receptors were gathered from a woman in her forties in good health and CMV-seronegative. Both conserved end residues are part of each CDR3.

v_gene	j_gene	CDR3aa
TRBV13	TRBJ1-2	CASSLGTGDYGYTF
TRBV18	TRBJ2-7	CASSPLLGQFTEQYF
TRBV30	TRBJ2-1	CAGGLGNNEQFF
TRBV29-1	TRBJ1-1	CSVFGTEAFF
TRBV19	TRBJ1-5	CASSPGYWEPQHF
TRBV5-1	TRBJ2-3	CASSHRGGTDTQYF
TRBV12-5	TRBJ1-6	CASGPWTGNNSPLHF
TRBV10-2	TRBJ2-3	CASSEYRGRFADTQYF
TRBV7-9	TRBJ2-7	CASGGDGVPTYEQYF
TRBV11-1	TRBJ1-2	CASSFEQGTGYTF
TRBV28	TRBJ2-6	CASSLHSGQSFSGANVLTF
TRBV4-2	TRBJ2-3	CASSRRLAGVTDTQYF
TRBV15	TRBJ2-3	CATSRGRTTSTDTQYF
TRBV2	TRBJ2-3	CASSDRDTQGTDTQYF
TRBV5-4	TRBJ2-7	CASSLVAGGSYEQYF
TRBV25-1	TRBJ1-2	CASSESGDIGYTF
TRBV29-1	TRBJ1-1	CSGTGGVTEAFF
TRBV7-3	TRBJ1-1	CASSPQTGNTEAFF